These 22 T cell receptor beta chains were all obtained from the same sample, sequenced in a study of blood T cell repertoires in COVID-19. Measured with immunoSEQ multiplex PCR; TCRdb has only the in-frame clones, and not every one. The repertoire holds about 170,000 clones, approximately 79% seen once, with around 17% in the top ten. The sample was PBMCs or T cells enriched from blood (not recorded which). The source of these receptors is an older woman in a cohort exposed to, infected with or recovered from COVID-19 (not recorded which).

CDR3 loop: CASSQLETQYF. The CDR3, as DNA: TGTGCCAGCAGTCAACTAGAGACCCAGTACTTC. This chain links TRBV12-3 or TRBV12-4 with TRBJ2-5; no clear D. The CDR3 sequence is 11 residues long. Trimming took 5 bases from V and 4 from J, leaving 5 bases between them.

This chain uses TRBV21-1 with TRBJ2-1; no check of the table's D call, TRBD1, against the DNA was made. TRBV21-1 is a known pseudogene. CDR3 length: 19 amino acids. CDR3 protein: CASSKAPGQRNLGINEQFF. CDR3 sequence (DNA): TGTGCCAGCAGCAAAGCCCCGGGACAGAGAAACTTAGGTATCAATGAGCAGTTCTTC.

This clone has a handful of counts. This chain connects TRBV7-9 to TRBJ1-5; TRBD1 might be the D (5 bases). CDR1 and CDR2 (germline): SEHNR, FQNEAQ (reference sequence). Trimming stripped 5 bases from V and 5 bases from J, with 13 bases between. The CDR3 sequence is 14 residues long. CDR3 in DNA: TGTGCCAGCAGCCCGTTGGGGGGGGATCAGCCCCAGCATTTT. It encodes CASSPLGGDQPQHF.

The chain links TRBV5-4 to TRBJ2-1, with D possibly matching TRBD1 (6 bases). Germline V gene lookup returns CDR1 SGHNT and CDR2 YYREEE (reference sequence). V gave up 3 bases and J gave up 10 bases, with 11 bases separating them. The CDR3 has 12 amino acids. The CDR3 is CASSYPDSEQFF. In DNA, the CDR3 is TGTGCCAGCAGCTACCCGGACAGCGAGCAGTTCTTC.

The V and J genes are TRBV5-4 and TRBJ2-7; D perhaps matches TRBD1 (6 bases). Trimming left V 2 bases short and J 4 bases short, with 13 bases between. Germline CDR1 and CDR2: SGHNT and YYREEE (reference sequence). The CDR3 has 14 residues. CDR3 region: CASSFGSQGYEQYF. Written as DNA, the CDR3 is TGTGCCAGCAGCTTCGGTTCACAGGGTTACGAGCAGTACTTC. Complete variable domain (other parts from reference TRBV5-4 and TRBJ2-7): ETGVTQSPTHLIKTRGQQVTLRCSSQSGHNTVSWYQQALGQGPQFIFQYYREEENGRGNFPPRFSGLQFPNYSSELNVNALELDDSALYLCASSFGSQGYEQYFGPGTRLTVT.

The V gene is TRBV2, the J gene TRBJ1-4; D might be TRBD1 (6 bases). The CDR3 runs 14 residues. V was shortened by 4 bases and J by 3 bases, with 9 bases between the two germline ends. Germline V lookup: CDR1 SNHLY, CDR2 FYNNEI. The CDR3 protein is CASSGQASNEKLFF. The CDR3 nucleotides are TGTGCCAGCAGTGGACAGGCCTCTAATGAAAAACTGTTTTTT.

The chain couples TRBV6-5 to TRBJ1-5; D not certain. V lost 6 bases, J lost 4 bases, and 13 bases lay in between. The CDR3 is made up of 14 amino acids. Germline V CDR1 and CDR2: MNHEY, SVGAGI. CDR3 amino acids: CASRPVNGNQPQHF. The DNA for the CDR3 is TGTGCCAGCAGGCCAGTCAACGGGAATCAGCCCCAGCATTTT.

The chain recombines TRBV18 with TRBJ2-3, with 7 bases matching TRBD2. V dropped 11 bases and J dropped 2; count of bases not matched to a gene: 10. The CDR3 runs to 14 residues. Germline CDR1 is KGHSH and CDR2 is LQKENI. CDR3 in amino acids: CAGSPAGITDTQYF. CDR3 nucleotide sequence: TGTGCCGGGTCGCCAGCGGGGATCACAGATACGCAGTATTTT. Drawing the rest from reference TRBV18 and TRBJ2-3, the complete variable domain is NAGVMQNPRHLVRRRGQEARLRCSPMKGHSHVYWYRQLPEEGLKFMVYLQKENIIDESGMPKERFSAEFPKEGPSILRIQQVVRGDSAAYFCAGSPAGITDTQYFGPGTRLTVL.

The V call is TRBV11-3, the J call TRBJ1-2, with a possible D match to TRBD1 (6 bases). CDR1 is SGHNT, CDR2 YENEEA, per germline. The CDR3 is 14 amino acids. Trimming shortened V by 5 bases and J by 7 bases, and 17 bases separated the two germline ends. The CDR3 bases are TGTGCCAGCAGCCCCCAGGGGCTCCCCTCTGGCTACACCTTC. Amino acids: CASSPQGLPSGYTF.

V usage is TRBV7-8 and J usage is TRBJ1-2; possibly TRBD1 for D (6 bases). Trimming cost V 1 base and J 3 bases, with 12 bases left between them. CDR1 and CDR2 (germline): SGHVS, FQNEAQ. The CDR3 sequence is 15 residues long. CDR3 region: CASSLVPGVDYGYTF. DNA for the CDR3: TGTGCCAGCAGCTTAGTCCCAGGGGTCGACTATGGCTACACCTTC.

This chain uses TRBV18 with TRBJ2-1; TRBD2 is a possible D gene (5 bases). The CDR3 extends over 16 amino acids. Germline CDR1 is KGHSH and CDR2 is LQKENI. The V and J ends lost 4 bases and 0 bases respectively, with 13 bases between them. The CDR3 DNA reads as TGTGCCAGCTCACTTAACGTGGCGGGCTCCTACAATGAGCAGTTCTTC. It yields the protein CASSLNVAGSYNEQFF. Drawing the rest from reference TRBV18 and TRBJ2-1, the complete variable domain is NAGVMQNPRHLVRRRGQEARLRCSPMKGHSHVYWYRQLPEEGLKFMVYLQKENIIDESGMPKERFSAEFPKEGPSILRIQQVVRGDSAAYFCASSLNVAGSYNEQFFGPGTRLTVL.

This clone was counted between two and nine times. The J gene is TRBJ1-1, the V gene TRBV15; D not certain. CDR1 is LNHNV and CDR2 is YYDKDF in the germline V gene (reference sequence). Trimming left V 0 bases short and J 1 base short, with 6 bases between. The CDR3 length is 14 residues. For the CDR3, the DNA is TGTGCCACCAGCAGAGATGCGTGGAACACTGAAGCTTTCTTT. Translated, it gives CATSRDAWNTEAFF.

The gene calls are TRBV12-3 or TRBV12-4 and TRBJ1-2, with TRBD1 matching over 7 bases. CDR3 length: 12 residues. The trim removed 4 bases at V and 5 bases at J, leaving 1 base unmatched. The CDR3 DNA sequence: TGTGCCAGCAGTTCGGGACAGTATGGCTACACCTTC. Protein: CASSSGQYGYTF.

The rearrangement uses TRBV7-9 and TRBJ2-3, with D tentatively TRBD1 (7 bases). The CDR3 spans 13 residues. The germline V gene has CDR1 SEHNR and CDR2 FQNEAQ (reference sequence). V was cut by 8 bases and J by 5 bases, with 14 bases left in between. In DNA, the CDR3 is TGTGCCAGCCGATGGCAGGGGGGAGATACGCAGTATTTT. Residues: CASRWQGGDTQYF.

This clone was detected a few times. CDR3 amino acids: CASSIDRGSGTDTQYF. Written as DNA, the CDR3 is TGTGCCAGTAGTATAGATCGGGGGTCTGGCACAGATACGCAGTATTTT. The rearrangement uses TRBV19 and TRBJ2-3; TRBD2 is a possible D gene (6 bases). This CDR3 spans 16 amino acids. V was cut by 0 bases and J by 1 base, with 11 bases left in between. CDR1 and CDR2 (germline): LNHDA, SQIVND (reference sequence).

The chain combines TRBV5-6 with TRBJ2-7; D remains ambiguous. Trimming pared 4 bases from V and 5 bases from J, leaving 16 bases between. Germline CDR1 and CDR2: SGHDT and YYEEEE. This CDR3 has 14 amino acids. CDR3 coding DNA: TGTGCCAGCAGCCCCCTCCGGAGTATCGACGAGCAGTACTTC. It is translated as CASSPLRSIDEQYF.

The chain employs TRBV19 and TRBJ2-3, with D perhaps TRBD2 (6 bases). The germline V gene encodes CDR1 LNHDA and CDR2 SQIVND (reference sequence). V shed 3 bases and J shed 4 bases, with 11 bases lying between them. The CDR3 extends over 14 amino acids. The DNA for the CDR3 is TGTGCCAGTAGTATCGGCGGGAAGGCAGATACGCAGTATTTT. Its translation: CASSIGGKADTQYF.

The chain couples TRBV11-2 to TRBJ2-7; 8 bases map to TRBD1. V lost 3 bases and J lost 6; bases outside the gene matches: 7. Germline CDR1 and CDR2: SGHAT and FQNNGV. The CDR3 is 14 residues long. In DNA, the CDR3 is TGTGCCAGCAGCTTTGACAGGGGTCTGATCGAGCAGTACTTC. This gives the protein CASSFDRGLIEQYF.

The V gene is TRBV30, the J gene TRBJ1-1; 7 bases align to TRBD1. The CDR3 has 11 residues. Germline lookup yields CDR1 GTSNPN and CDR2 SVGIG (reference sequence). The trim removed 4 bases at V and 10 bases at J, leaving 6 bases unmatched. The CDR3 loop reads CAWTQGVGAFF. For the CDR3, the DNA is TGTGCCTGGACCCAGGGGGTTGGAGCTTTCTTT.

V gene TRBV28 combines with J gene TRBJ1-1; 7 nucleotides agree with TRBD1. The CDR3 has 13 amino acids. V lost 6 bases to trimming and J lost 7 bases; unmatched junction nucleotides: 8. Per germline, CDR1 MDHEN and CDR2 SYDVKM. CDR3 in DNA: TGTGCCAGCAGCCAACCTGACAGGGATGAAGCTTTCTTT. Translation gives CASSQPDRDEAFF.

V is TRBV7-2 and J is TRBJ2-2, with 8 positions matching TRBD2. Germline trimming cut 3 bases from V and 7 bases from J; bases unmatched to any gene: 7. CDR3 length: 15 residues. CDR1 SGHTA and CDR2 FQGNSA come from the germline V gene. CDR3 region: CASSFLGLVGGELFF. CDR3 DNA sequence: TGTGCCAGCAGCTTCTTGGGACTAGTTGGCGGGGAGCTGTTTTTT.

The V call is TRBV7-9, the J call TRBJ2-5, with D tentatively TRBD2 (5 bases). V shed 7 bases and J shed 1 base, with 10 bases lying between them. CDR3 length: 13 residues. Germline V gene lookup returns CDR1 SEHNR and CDR2 FQNEAQ (reference sequence). For the CDR3, the DNA is TGTGCCAGCACCCTGGACTCCCAAGAGACCCAGTACTTC. Translating it yields CASTLDSQETQYF.